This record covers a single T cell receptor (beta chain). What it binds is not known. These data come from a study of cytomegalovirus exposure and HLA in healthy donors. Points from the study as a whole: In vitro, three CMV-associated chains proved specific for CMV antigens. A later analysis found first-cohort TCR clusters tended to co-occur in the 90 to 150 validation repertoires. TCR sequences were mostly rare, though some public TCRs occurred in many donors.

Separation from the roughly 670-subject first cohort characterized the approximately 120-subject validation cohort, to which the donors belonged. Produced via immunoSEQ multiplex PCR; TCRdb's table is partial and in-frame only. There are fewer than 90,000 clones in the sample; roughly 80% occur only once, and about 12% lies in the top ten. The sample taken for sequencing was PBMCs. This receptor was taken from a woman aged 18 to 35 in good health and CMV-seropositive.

The CDR3 DNA sequence: TGTGCCAGCAGTTACTCGTCAGGGTCCCATGGCTACACCTTC. The encoded protein is CASSYSSGSHGYTF. This chain connects TRBV6-5 to TRBJ1-2; D possibly corresponds to TRBD1 (5 bases). Germline assignment: CDR1 MNHEY and CDR2 SVGAGI. The CDR3 contains 14 residues. Trimming pared 0 bases from V and 6 bases from J, leaving 11 bases between.